This TCR beta chain was captured by sequencing in a study of T cells in Graves' hyperthyroidism and ophthalmopathy. Study at large: Prior to any treatment, at the point of initial diagnosis, peripheral blood was collected. Study observations and caveats: Most expanded thyroid clonotypes above 0.001 also appeared in blood.

There are 13 residues in the CDR3. Germline lookup yields CDR1 SGDLS and CDR2 YYNGEE. After removal of 5 bases from V and 3 bases from J, the junction contained 5 bases not matched to a gene. There are many counts of this clonotype. Its target is unknown. A Clinical Activity Score of at least 3, a NOSPECS grade of at least 4 and a duration under 3 months were recorded in the ophthalmopathy patients. Template material for amplifying TCR beta CDR3 regions consisted of RNA transcripts. Primed by the HTBI set, a first-round RT-PCR was run on the TCR CDR3. In TCRdb, the multiplex PCR reads were re-called with MiXCR into one record per CDR3 protein. The table shows around 540,000 distinct CDR3 sequences, with roughly 16% occurring only once.

The genes are TRBV9 and TRBJ2-7, with TRBD1 matching 7 bases. The material sequenced was blood. The source of this sequence is a woman between 25 and 40 years old with Graves' ophthalmopathy. The CDR3 reads CASSARDSYEQYF. The DNA of the CDR3 is TGTGCCAGCAGTGCACGGGACAGCTACGAGCAGTACTTC.